This T cell receptor (beta chain) was found in a study of blood T cell repertoires in COVID-19. About the research overall: Researchers got acute and convalescent COVID-19 samples from the United States, Italy and Spain. From T cells, B-cell-depleted T cells, or PBMCs came the material, which was cDNA or gDNA.

Per germline, CDR1 KGHSH and CDR2 LQKENI. V gave up 6 bases and J gave up 0 bases; unmatched junction bases: 6. The CDR3 extends over 16 amino acids. This clone occurred once. As handled by the study authors: Using reference gene primer amplification, nucleated cell counts were estimated. Profiling relied on immunoSEQ multiplex PCR, and the TCRdb table lists in-frame clones only, not all of them. The V and J calls and clone size are taken from that table; D and trimming were inferred from the DNA. This sample has 100,000 to 120,000 clones; roughly 80% occur once, and the top ten carry 15%. Sequenced: peripheral blood. The chain recombines TRBV18 with TRBJ1-3; 9 bases are a match to TRBD1. The TCR originated in an elderly woman with acute or convalescent COVID-19. CDR3 sequence: CASSPTGGGSGNTIYF. CDR3 DNA: TGTGCCAGCTCCCCGACAGGGGGAGGCTCTGGAAACACCATATATTTT.